This passage covers 18 T cell receptor beta chains from one sample sequenced in a study of metastatic and nonmetastatic thyroid tumors (dated by TCRdb to about 2020). Before undergoing thyroid surgery, none of the patients had been given any kind of treatment. The receptor library was made with PCR. The reads were generated on an Illumina HiSeq 4000. TCRdb trimmed the raw reads at Q25, called clones with MiXCR and kept productive beta chains. The sample table records tens of thousands of clones; approximately 20% of these occur just once. The ten largest clones add up to about 16% of the sample. The sequenced sample was blood. The origin of the receptors is a female donor with papillary thyroid cancer or a benign thyroid nodule (not recorded which). Some clones in this sample may be carry-over from other donors' samples.

This clone was seen ten or more times. V and J are TRBV11-2 and TRBJ2-1, with D hard to call. The CDR3 is made up of 12 amino acids. Germline V gene data show CDR1 as SGHAT and CDR2 as FQNNGV. V lost 1 base, J lost 10 bases, and 8 bases lay in between. The CDR3 sequence: CASSLVGEEQFF. The CDR3 nucleotides read TGTGCCAGCAGCTTAGTGGGCGAGGAGCAGTTCTTC. The full variable domain, completed using reference TRBV11-2 and TRBJ2-1, is EAGVAQSPRYKIIEKRQSVAFWCNPISGHATLYWYQQILGQGPKLLIQFQNNGVVDDSQLPKDRFSAERLKGVDSTLKIQPAKLEDSAVYLCASSLVGEEQFFGPGTRLTVL.

This clone was counted only a few times. The V gene is TRBV6-2 or TRBV6-3, the J gene TRBJ2-3; 9 nucleotides agree with TRBD2. Germline lookup yields CDR1 MNHEY and CDR2 SVGEGT. V lost 5 bases, J lost 3 bases, and 12 bases stayed unmatched. The CDR3 length is 17 residues. CDR3 nucleotide sequence: TGTGCCAGCAGTACCTCCCTAGCGGGATCGGTGACAGATACGCAGTATTTT. It yields the protein CASSTSLAGSVTDTQYF.

This clone was picked up many times. The V gene is TRBV19, the J gene TRBJ1-3; the D is unclear. The CDR3 length is 12 residues. Germline loops: CDR1 LNHDA, CDR2 SQIVND (reference sequence). Trimming removed 2 bases from V and 4 bases from J, with 3 bases in between. The CDR3 coding sequence is TGTGCCAGTAGTATACCGGGAAACACCATATATTTT. Protein sequence: CASSIPGNTIYF. The entire variable domain, with the rest obtained from reference TRBV19 and TRBJ1-3, is as follows: DGGITQSPKYLFRKEGQNVTLSCEQNLNHDAMYWYRQDPGQGLRLIYYSQIVNDFQKGDIAEGYSVSREKKESFPLTVTSAQKNPTAFYLCASSIPGNTIYFGEGSWLTVV.

This clone was seen many times. The chain uses TRBV30 and TRBJ2-7; TRBD2 aligns across 8 bases. V gave up 2 bases and J gave up 3 bases; unmatched junction bases: 9. The CDR3 loop spans 15 amino acids. Germline CDR1 and CDR2: GTSNPN and SVGIG (reference sequence). CDR3 residues: CAWSKNSGTFYEQYF. CDR3 nucleotide sequence: TGTGCCTGGAGTAAAAATAGCGGGACTTTCTACGAGCAGTACTTC. The variable domain in full, with the rest retrieved from reference TRBV30 and TRBJ2-7, is SQTIHQWPATLVQPVGSPLSLECTVEGTSNPNLYWYRQAAGRGLQLLFYSVGIGQISSEVPQNLSASRPQDRQFILSSKKLLLSDSGFYLCAWSKNSGTFYEQYFGPGTRLTVT.

This clone came up many times. This rearrangement joins TRBV20-1 to TRBJ2-1; D unclear. With 3 bases removed from V and 5 bases from J, the gap between germline ends came to 8 bases. Germline values: CDR1 DFQATT, CDR2 SNEGSKA (reference sequence). There are 12 residues in the CDR3. This CDR3 is CSARVVNNEQFF. CDR3 nucleotide sequence: TGCAGTGCTAGGGTAGTAAACAATGAGCAGTTCTTC.

The table lists this clone with many counts. The chain uses TRBV12-3 or TRBV12-4 and TRBJ1-2, with D perhaps TRBD1 (6 bases). The CDR3 is 14 residues long. The V gene lost 6 bases and the J gene lost 8 bases, with 19 bases spanning the gap. Here the CDR3 reads CASSTNAGAGGYTF. CDR3 in DNA: TGTGCCAGCAGCACAAACGCAGGGGCGGGGGGCTACACCTTC.

The V call is TRBV12-3 or TRBV12-4, the J call TRBJ2-7, with D perhaps matching TRBD1 (5 bases). The V gene lost 7 bases and the J gene lost 6 bases, with 10 bases spanning the gap. CDR3 length: 11 amino acids. CDR3 sequence (DNA): TGTGCCAGCATGCAGGGAAGCGAGCAGTACTTC. Its translation is CASMQGSEQYF.

To note about this clone: One junction end does not reproduce the germline sequence, and a read error may be involved. The V and J genes are TRBV11-2 and TRBJ2-1; perhaps D is TRBD1 or TRBD2 (7 bases each). The CDR3 contains 18 residues. The germline V gene has CDR1 SGHAT and CDR2 FQNNGV. The CDR3 nucleotides read TGTGCCGGCAGCTTAGAGACAGGGCGGACTATCGGGAGGAATGAGCAGTTCTTC. Residues: CAGSLETGRTIGRNEQFF.

This clone occurred many times. This rearrangement joins TRBV28 to TRBJ1-1; D gene ambiguous. Trimming took off 5 bases at V and 1 base at J, with 11 bases between the two ends. Germline V CDR1 and CDR2: MDHEN, SYDVKM. CDR3 size: 14 residues. As DNA, the CDR3 is TGTGCCAGCAGTGACATAGGGCGGAACACTGAAGCTTTCTTT. It encodes CASSDIGRNTEAFF.

Regarding this clone: This may stem from a read error, because a much larger clone lies one nucleotide away. The same CDR3 also results from other DNA sequences found in this sample. The rearrangement uses TRBV5-6 and TRBJ2-6; tentatively, D is TRBD1 or TRBD2 (5 bases each). This CDR3 is 17 amino acids long. Germline CDR1 SGHDT, CDR2 YYEEEE. This chain's CDR3 is CASSLWGYSSGANVLTF. In DNA form, the CDR3 reads TGTGCCAGCAGCTTGTGGGGGTACAGCTCTGGGGCCAACGTCCTTACTTTC.

This clone was recorded many times. V gene TRBV20-1 combines with J gene TRBJ1-4; 10 positions match TRBD1. Germline values: CDR1 DFQATT, CDR2 SNEGSKA (reference sequence). This CDR3 is 13 amino acids long. Losses at the gene ends were 4 bases for V and 6 bases for J; bases not matched to a gene: 2. The CDR3 bases are TGCAGTGCTATGGACAGGGGGGATGAAAAACTGTTTTTT. Its translation: CSAMDRGDEKLFF.

This clone has at least ten counts. This sample includes further DNA sequences coding for the same CDR3. This chain joins TRBV20-1 and TRBJ1-6, with D possibly TRBD1 on 5 matching bases. The CDR3 is 15 amino acids. Trimming shortened V by 3 bases and J by 9 bases, and 18 bases separated the two germline ends. Germline V gene data show CDR1 as DFQATT and CDR2 as SNEGSKA (reference sequence). This chain's CDR3 is CSARGEQGVSSPLHF. CDR3 bases: TGCAGTGCTAGGGGGGAGCAAGGAGTGTCTTCACCCCTCCACTTT.

This clone showed up many times. At one end, the junction sequence differs from germline, possibly due to a read error. The same CDR3 is also encoded by other DNA sequences in this sample. This CDR3 reads CASSLERGGQSSYEQYF. The CDR3 nucleotides read TGTGCCAGTAGCTTAGAAAGGGGTGGACAGAGCTCCTACGAGCAGTACTTC. The chain is built from TRBV11-2 and TRBJ2-7; TRBD1 is a possible D gene (6 bases). CDR3 length: 17 residues. Germline V gene sequence: CDR1 SGHAT, CDR2 FQNNGV.

This clone turned up a few times. CDR3 residues: CASTLVPLAGEATDTQYF. The DNA of the CDR3 is TGTGCCAGCACCTTGGTCCCACTAGCGGGAGAGGCGACAGATACGCAGTATTTT. The chain joins TRBV6-2 or TRBV6-3 to TRBJ2-3; 11 bases agree with TRBD2. The germline CDR1 and CDR2 sequences are MNHEY and SVGEGT. The CDR3 has 18 amino acids. The V and J ends lost 7 bases and 3 bases, in that order; junction bases with no gene match: 15.

This clone has a count of ten or more. This CDR3 is CASTYGDTQYF. The CDR3 nucleotides are TGCGCCAGCACGTACGGAGATACGCAGTATTTT. The chain employs TRBV10-2 and TRBJ2-3, with unresolved D. V was clipped by 7 bases and J by 5 bases, with 7 bases between them. Germline V gene sequence: CDR1 WSHSY, CDR2 SAAADI. The CDR3 runs to 11 residues.

V is TRBV6-5 and J is TRBJ1-5; no definite D call. This CDR3 has 17 residues. Trimming stripped 0 bases from V and 4 bases from J, with 16 bases between. Per the germline V gene, CDR1 is MNHEY and CDR2 is SVGAGI. CDR3 in DNA: TGTGCCAGCAGTTACTCTAATTATAGGGAGCCAAATCAGCCCCAGCATTTT. Protein: CASSYSNYREPNQPQHF.

In its sample, this clone was seen many times. The CDR3, as DNA: TGTGCCACCAGCAGAGACCAGGGCCCCCAAGAGACCCAGTACTTC. Residues: CATSRDQGPQETQYF. The V call is TRBV15, the J call TRBJ2-5; possible D gene TRBD1, 5 bases. Deletions cut 0 bases from V and 1 base from J, with 9 bases between. This CDR3 is 15 amino acids long. CDR1 is LNHNV and CDR2 is YYDKDF in the germline V gene (reference sequence).

This clone has ten or more counts. This chain uses TRBV28 with TRBJ2-1; D tentatively fits TRBD1 or TRBD2 (5 bases each). The germline V gene has CDR1 MDHEN and CDR2 SYDVKM. There are 16 residues in the CDR3. Trimming took 5 bases from V and 5 from J, leaving 19 bases between them. The CDR3 sequence: CASSLGDPSMNNEQFF. Written as DNA, the CDR3 is TGTGCCAGCAGTCTGGGGGACCCAAGTATGAACAATGAGCAGTTCTTC.